This is a list of T cell receptor beta chains from one sample in a study of regulatory T cells in long-lasting Graves disease. One entry per CDR3 protein, called by TCRdb with MiXCR from the multiplex PCR reads. Of more than 300,000 distinct CDR3 sequences listed, 15% to 20% are singletons. This sample also appeared in a second study, on T cells in Graves' hyperthyroidism and ophthalmopathy.

Sequences were derived from peripheral blood mononuclear cells (PBMCs), sampled at new diagnosis, from a patient treated with antithyroid drugs. These TCRs come from a woman between 18 and 29 years old with Graves disease. CDR3s include the opening cysteine and the closing phenylalanine or tryptophan. The D gene is left open where the match is weak. Clone size is shown for a subset of rows, as once, few, many or a class of expanded clone.

>TRBJ1-5|-|TRBV20-1|many
TGCAGTGCTAGAGATATCGCGACTTTGAGCAATCAGCCCCAGCATTTT
CSARDIATLSNQPQHF
>TRBJ2-5|TRBD2|TRBV7-6|-
TGTGCCAGCAGGCATACCAGACTAGCGCAAGAGACCCAGTACTTC
CASRHTRLAQETQYF
>TRBJ2-7|TRBD2|TRBV19|few
TGTGCCAGTAGTGGGGGACTAGCGGGAGGACTTTCCTACGAGCAGTACTTC
CASSGGLAGGLSYEQYF
>TRBJ2-3|-|TRBV5-1|many
TGCGCCAGCAAAGGTCCGTATAGGGATACGCAGTATTTT
CASKGPYRDTQYF
>TRBJ2-1|-|TRBV7-9|-
TGTGCCAGCAGCCCCTATGTAGACTCCCTTGAGCAGTTCTTC
CASSPYVDSLEQFF
>TRBJ1-2|-|TRBV7-2|-
TGTGCCAGCAGCTTAGGACTATCCTTAACCCCCATGGACTTC
CASSLGLSLTPMDF
>TRBJ2-2|-|TRBV10-1|-
TGCGCCAGCAGCCCGGACAGCGTAGACACCGGGGAGCTGTTTTTT
CASSPDSVDTGELFF
>TRBJ2-7|-|TRBV5-1|many
TGCGCCAGCAGCTTGCCCGGGTCGGCCTACGAGCAGTACTTC
CASSLPGSAYEQYF
>TRBJ1-2|-|TRBV3-1|many
TGTGCCAGCAGCCAAGACAGTGGCCCCCCCTATGGCTACACCTTC
CASSQDSGPPYGYTF
>TRBJ2-5|-|TRBV5-8|few
TGTGCCAGCAGCTTGGCAGCTAGCGACAAAGAGACCCAGTACTTC
CASSLAASDKETQYF
>TRBJ2-1|TRBD1|TRBV14|few
TGTGCCAGCAGCCAGAAGGACAGGGTTTTTCATGAGCAGTTCTTC
CASSQKDRVFHEQFF
>TRBJ2-1|TRBD2|TRBV12-5|-
TGTGCTAGTGGTTTGGGTACTTGGACTAGCGGGGGGGCTAGGTTTGGCAATGAGCAGTTCTTC
CASGLGTWTSGGARFGNEQFF
>TRBJ2-3|-|TRBV5-1|many
TGCGCCAGCAGCCCCGGGCAGGGGAGAACAGATACGCAGTATTTT
CASSPGQGRTDTQYF
>TRBJ2-1|TRBD2|TRBV4-1|many
TGCGCCAGCAGCCCCGGACTAGCGCGGAGTGAGCAGTTCTTC
CASSPGLARSEQFF
>TRBJ2-1|-|TRBV2|many
TGTGCCAGCAGTGATCCGTTATATGAGCAGTTCTTC
CASSDPLYEQFF
>TRBJ1-2|TRBD1|TRBV2|many
TGTGCCAGCAGGGGGACAGGGACGTTGGGAGGCTACACCTTC
CASRGTGTLGGYTF
>TRBJ1-4|-|TRBV9|few
TGTGCCAGCAGCTTTACAGCCGCAACTAATGAAAAACTGTTTTTT
CASSFTAATNEKLFF
>TRBJ2-7|-|TRBV7-9|-
TGTGCCAGCAGCTCCAGGACGGGTTACGAGCAGTACTTC
CASSSRTGYEQYF
>TRBJ2-5|-|TRBV11-1|many
TGTGCCAGCAGCTTAGAGAGCGGTGGGGAGACCCAGTACTTC
CASSLESGGETQYF
>TRBJ2-5|TRBD1|TRBV6-1|few
TGTGCCAGCAGTGAGTGGACAGGATTAGAGACCCAGTACTTC
CASSEWTGLETQYF
>TRBJ2-5|-|TRBV13|few
TGTGCCAGCAGCGTGGACAGCCAAGAGACCCAGTACTTC
CASSVDSQETQYF
>TRBJ2-3|TRBD1|TRBV6-2/TRBV6-3|many
TGTGCCAGCAGTGACATGGCCGGGACAGGGACAGATACGCAGTATTTT
CASSDMAGTGTDTQYF
>TRBJ1-1|-|TRBV11-1|many
TGTGCCAGCAGCCCCTCGGGGGTTTGGGGAAAGAACACTGAAGCTTTCTTT
CASSPSGVWGKNTEAFF
>TRBJ2-7|-|TRBV25-1|-
TGTGCCAGCAGTGGACTACAGGGAGCCTACGAGCAGTACTTC
CASSGLQGAYEQYF
>TRBJ2-3|TRBD1|TRBV24-1|-
TGTGCCACCAGTGATGCGACAGGGGACAGCACAGATACGCAGTATTTT
CATSDATGDSTDTQYF
>TRBJ2-3|-|TRBV3-1|once
TGTGCCAGCAGCCAATGGCGACAGGCAAGCACAGATACGCAGTCTTTT
CASSQWRQASTDTQSF
>TRBJ2-6|-|TRBV20-1|-
TGCAGTGCTAGCGGGGACGGTGGGGCCAACGTCCTGACTTTC
CSASGDGGANVLTF
>TRBJ2-3|-|TRBV20-1|many
TGCAGTGCTGAGGTACAAGCAGATACGCAGTATTTT
CSAEVQADTQYF
>TRBJ2-7|-|TRBV12-3/TRBV12-4|few
TGTGCCAGCAGTCCTCTTGGGTTCTACGAGCAGTACTTC
CASSPLGFYEQYF
>TRBJ2-3|-|TRBV2|-
TGTGCCAGCTGTGAGGGATCTGGAGATACGCAGTATTTT
CASCEGSGDTQYF
>TRBJ1-5|TRBD1|TRBV6-1|-
TGTGCCAGCATGGGACAGGTAGGCAATCAGCCCCAGCATTTT
CASMGQVGNQPQHF
>TRBJ1-1|-|TRBV28|-
TGTGCCAGCAGTCTGAGGACCCGGTGGACTATGACTGAAGCTTTCTTT
CASSLRTRWTMTEAFF
>TRBJ2-1|TRBD1|TRBV12-3/TRBV12-4|-
TGTGCCAGCAGTCCTCCAGGGACAGCTCTCAAAAGGGGCTTCCGCAGGATCTTC
CASSPPGTALKRGFRRIF